One and the same sample provided the 23 T cell receptor beta chains below, sequenced in a study of technical replicates of blood from four donors. Clones were sequenced by immunoSEQ multiplex PCR, and TCRdb holds only the in-frame ones, with some missing. The sample has around 90,000 clones; about 94% are singletons. The material sequenced was T cells isolated from PBMCs. These receptor sequences come from a human donor in good health.

This sequence joins TRBV7-9 and TRBJ2-5, with 7 nucleotides matching TRBD1. After removal of 6 bases from V and 5 bases from J, the junction contained 9 bases not matched to a gene. In germline, CDR1 is SEHNR, CDR2 FQNEAQ (reference sequence). The CDR3 is 14 residues long. CDR3 coding DNA: TGTGCCAGCAGACGAACAGGGGATTATGAGACCCAGTACTTC. Protein product: CASRRTGDYETQYF.

The count of this clone is one. The CDR3 is CASSAWDRGSYGYTF. The DNA of the CDR3 is TGTGCCAGCAGCGCATGGGACAGGGGTTCCTATGGCTACACCTTC. This chain joins TRBV7-2 and TRBJ1-2, with 10 bases aligning to TRBD1. Germline assignment: CDR1 SGHTA and CDR2 FQGNSA. V shed 5 bases and J 4 bases; nucleotides not matched to a gene: 7. CDR3 length: 15 residues.

The gene calls are TRBV25-1 and TRBJ1-5; D not resolved. Per the germline V gene, CDR1 is MGHDK and CDR2 is SYGVNS. CDR3 length: 14 residues. Deletions cut 2 bases from V and 3 bases from J, with 8 bases between. CDR3 sequence (DNA): TGTGCCAGCAGTGAACTCGCAGACAATCAGCCCCAGCATTTT. The encoded protein is CASSELADNQPQHF.

DNA for the CDR3: TGCGCCACCCTTATATACCGGACTAGCGGGGGACCCTACGAGCAGTACTTC. Protein sequence: CATLIYRTSGGPYEQYF. The chain has TRBV5-1 and TRBJ2-7; 13 bases align to TRBD2. This CDR3 comprises 17 residues. Germline V gene data show CDR1 as SGHRS and CDR2 as YFSETQ. With V trimmed by 9 bases and J by 2 bases, 14 bases remained unmatched.

This chain connects TRBV19 to TRBJ1-5; 8 bases map to TRBD1. The V gene end was trimmed by 7 bases and the J gene end by 0 bases; junction bases not matched to a gene: 5. CDR3 length: 15 residues. CDR1 and CDR2 from the germline V gene are LNHDA and SQIVND (reference sequence). The DNA for the CDR3 is TGTGCCAGTACAGGGACAGGCTATAGCAATCAGCCCCAGCATTTT. It codes for CASTGTGYSNQPQHF.

The CDR3 sequence: CASSQDFTGSSYNEQFF. The CDR3 nucleotides read TGTGCCAGCAGCCAAGATTTTACCGGGAGCTCCTACAATGAGCAGTTCTTC. V usage is TRBV4-2 and J usage is TRBJ2-1; TRBD2 might be the D (6 bases). CDR1 LGHNA and CDR2 YNFKEQ come from the germline V gene. The CDR3 runs to 17 residues. Between the trimmed V and J ends, which lost 0 bases and 0 bases, there was a span of 12 bases.

The chain recombines TRBV4-1 with TRBJ1-1, with no clear D. The CDR3 totals 13 residues. Germline CDR1 reads MGHRA; CDR2 reads YSYEKL. Trimming cost V 3 bases and J 7 bases, with 12 bases left between them. CDR3 in amino acids: CASSHEGRGEAFF. DNA for the CDR3: TGCGCCAGCAGCCACGAGGGAAGAGGTGAAGCTTTCTTT.

The chain links TRBV5-4 to TRBJ2-1, with D hard to call. Trimming removed 0 bases at V and 4 bases at J, with 11 bases between. Per germline, CDR1 SGHNT and CDR2 YYREEE (reference sequence). The CDR3 has 15 residues. The CDR3 loop is CASSLELSVYNEQFF. The CDR3 coding sequence is TGTGCCAGCAGCTTGGAGTTAAGCGTATACAATGAGCAGTTCTTC.

The gene calls are TRBV11-3 and TRBJ1-2, with TRBD1 identical over 8 bases. J was trimmed by 4 bases and V by 0 bases; bases with no gene match: 1. CDR1 SGHNT and CDR2 YENEEA come from the germline V gene. This CDR3 spans 14 amino acids. DNA for the CDR3: TGTGCCAGCAGCTTAGAGGGACAGGCCTATGGCTACACCTTC. Translating it yields CASSLEGQAYGYTF.

The chain links TRBV4-2 to TRBJ1-2; D is perhaps TRBD1 (5 bases). The CDR3 runs 16 residues. With 0 bases removed from V and 6 bases from J, the gap between germline ends came to 17 bases. CDR1 is LGHNA, CDR2 YNFKEQ, per germline. The CDR3 sequence is CASSQDTPRVENGYTF. DNA for the CDR3: TGTGCCAGCAGCCAAGATACTCCCAGGGTGGAGAATGGCTACACCTTC.

The rearrangement links TRBV29-1 to TRBJ2-1, with 14 nucleotides matching TRBD2. CDR1 and CDR2 from the germline V gene are SQVTM and ANQGSEA. The CDR3 is 14 amino acids. Losses at the gene ends were 7 bases for V and 7 bases for J; bases not matched to a gene: 6. The CDR3 sequence is CSASTSGRGNEQFF. The CDR3, as DNA: TGCAGCGCTTCGACTAGCGGGAGGGGAAATGAGCAGTTCTTC.

The chain is built from TRBV7-2 and TRBJ2-7, with a tentative D call TRBD2 (5 bases). V dropped 4 bases and J dropped 0 bases, with 13 bases sitting between them. CDR3 length equals 15 residues. Germline values: CDR1 SGHTA, CDR2 FQGNSA. CDR3 in DNA: TGTGCCAGCAGCTGGAAACTAGAACTCTCCTACGAGCAGTACTTC. The encoded protein is CASSWKLELSYEQYF.

The rearrangement links TRBV7-3 to TRBJ1-1, with TRBD1 matching 9 bases. Germline lookup yields CDR1 SGHTA and CDR2 FQGTGA. Trimming at V came to 5 bases and at J to 4 bases, leaving 2 bases not matched to a gene. This CDR3 region has 13 residues. Written as DNA, the CDR3 is TGTGCCAGCAGCCCGGGACAGGGCACTGAAGCTTTCTTT. Its translation: CASSPGQGTEAFF.

The chain joins TRBV5-6 to TRBJ1-2, with 7 bases identical to TRBD1. V dropped 4 bases and J dropped 3; count of bases not matched to a gene: 12. The germline V gene has CDR1 SGHDT and CDR2 YYEEEE. CDR3 size: 16 residues. The CDR3 coding sequence is TGTGCCAGCAGCCGCGGCGACAGGGTTTTCTACTATGGCTACACCTTC. This sequence encodes CASSRGDRVFYYGYTF. The variable domain in full, with the rest retrieved from reference TRBV5-6 and TRBJ1-2, is DAGVTQSPTHLIKTRGQQVTLRCSPKSGHDTVSWYQQALGQGPQFIFQYYEEEERQRGNFPDRFSGHQFPNYSSELNVNALLLGDSALYLCASSRGDRVFYYGYTFGSGTRLTVV.

The rearrangement links TRBV7-6 to TRBJ1-1; the D is unclear. This CDR3 spans 13 amino acids. Germline V gives CDR1 SGHVS, CDR2 FNYEAQ. With 7 bases removed from V and 2 bases from J, the gap between germline ends came to 11 bases. CDR3 sequence: CASKRRVNTEAFF. CDR3 DNA sequence: TGTGCCAGCAAGAGGAGGGTCAACACTGAAGCTTTCTTT.

The genes are TRBV4-1 and TRBJ2-5; maybe TRBD1 (6 bases). Germline-derived CDR1 and CDR2 are MGHRA and YSYEKL. This CDR3 contains 15 residues. The V gene lost 0 bases and the J gene lost 5 bases, with 13 bases spanning the gap. The CDR3, as DNA: TGCGCCAGCAGCCAAGACCAGACAGGTTCTGAGACCCAGTACTTC. This encodes CASSQDQTGSETQYF.

The chain carries TRBV5-1 and TRBJ1-2; no reliable D call. Germline CDR1 reads SGHRS; CDR2 reads YFSETQ. V was pared by 4 bases and J by 3 bases, with 13 bases between. This CDR3 is 14 amino acids long. CDR3 sequence: CASSKPETDYGYTF. The CDR3 DNA follows: TGCGCCAGCAGCAAACCGGAGACTGACTATGGCTACACCTTC.

The chain recombines TRBV5-1 with TRBJ2-7, with TRBD1 matching 7 bases. Germline lookup yields CDR1 SGHRS and CDR2 YFSETQ. J was trimmed by 4 bases and V by 4 bases; bases with no gene match: 5. CDR3 size: 13 residues. The CDR3 is CASSLGQVYEQYF. CDR3 sequence (DNA): TGCGCCAGCAGCCTTGGACAGGTGTACGAGCAGTACTTC.

The chain has TRBV27 and TRBJ2-7; D uncertain. The germline gives CDR1 MNHEY, CDR2 SMNVEV (reference sequence). The V gene lost 6 bases and the J gene lost 1 base, with 10 bases spanning the gap. This CDR3 has 13 residues. The CDR3: CASSLSRSYEQYF. Written as DNA, the CDR3 is TGTGCCAGCAGCCTATCTAGATCCTACGAGCAGTACTTC.

The chain carries TRBV14 and TRBJ2-3, with D maybe TRBD1 (5 bases). V shed 4 bases and J shed 6 bases, with 20 bases lying between them. In germline, CDR1 is SGHDN, CDR2 FVKESK. This CDR3 comprises 16 residues. The CDR3 nucleotides are TGTGCCAGCAGCCCTAATACAGGTTGGAATTGGGATACGCAGTATTTT. Its translation is CASSPNTGWNWDTQYF.

This chain connects TRBV6-8 to TRBJ1-5; TRBD1 matches at 9 bases. The CDR3 totals 16 residues. V gave up 2 bases and J gave up 3 bases; unmatched junction bases: 5. The germline CDR1 and CDR2 sequences are MNHGY and SAAAGT. The CDR3 spells CASSYPGQGSNQPQHF. In DNA, the CDR3 is TGTGCCAGCAGTTACCCGGGACAGGGATCCAATCAGCCCCAGCATTTT.

The rearrangement links TRBV30 to TRBJ2-1, with TRBD2 matching 7 bases. Looked up from germline, CDR1 is GTSNPN and CDR2 is SVGIG (reference sequence). Unmatched junction bases numbered 2, after V lost 0 bases and J lost 0 bases. The CDR3 is 15 amino acids. The CDR3: CAWSVLAGSYNEQFF. The CDR3 DNA reads TGTGCCTGGAGTGTATTAGCGGGCTCCTACAATGAGCAGTTCTTC.

The count of this clone is one. The chain uses TRBV7-9 and TRBJ2-5; TRBD2 matches at 11 bases. V lost 5 bases and J lost 2; bases outside the gene matches: 4. Per the germline V gene, CDR1 is SEHNR and CDR2 is FQNEAQ (reference sequence). The CDR3 runs 15 residues. CDR3 sequence (DNA): TGTGCCAGCAGCCCGGGACTAGCGGTACAAGAGACCCAGTACTTC. Protein product: CASSPGLAVQETQYF.